These T cell receptor beta chains were read from a single sample in a study of blood T cell repertoires in COVID-19. Here immunoSEQ multiplex PCR was the method, and the copy in TCRdb shows in-frame clones only, minus some. The sample comprises approximately 480,000 clones, 89% of which are singletons, and around 0.95% rests with the top ten. What was sequenced was peripheral blood. All receptors come from a man between 18 and 29 years old with COVID-19, enrolled during active disease. Both conserved end residues are part of each CDR3. The D gene is left open where the match is weak. Size is stated for part of the rows, as once, few or many counts, or as a class when the clone is expanded.

v_gene: TRBV2; len: 14; d_gene: .; abundance: .; j_gene: TRBJ2-7; CDR3nt: TGTGCCAGCATCACCAGCGGGACAGGCTACGAGCAGTACTTC; CDR3aa: CASITSGTGYEQYF
v_gene: TRBV12-3/TRBV12-4; len: 13; d_gene: TRBD1; abundance: .; j_gene: TRBJ2-7; CDR3nt: TGTGCCAGCAGTGCGACAGGGGGGAACGAGCAGTACTTC; CDR3aa: CASSATGGNEQYF
v_gene: TRBV30; len: 15; d_gene: TRBD1; abundance: .; j_gene: TRBJ1-4; CDR3nt: TGTGCCTGGAGCTCAAAAGGACAGGGTAATGAAAAACTGTTTTTT; CDR3aa: CAWSSKGQGNEKLFF
v_gene: TRBV10-2; len: 15; d_gene: TRBD1; abundance: .; j_gene: TRBJ2-7; CDR3nt: TGCGCCAGCAGTGAGCCGGACAGGGCGAGCCACGAGCAGTACTTC; CDR3aa: CASSEPDRASHEQYF
v_gene: TRBV19; len: 13; d_gene: TRBD2; abundance: .; j_gene: TRBJ2-7; CDR3nt: TGTGCCAGTAGTATTGGACTAGCGTACGAGCAGTACTTC; CDR3aa: CASSIGLAYEQYF
v_gene: TRBV18; len: 15; d_gene: TRBD1; abundance: once; j_gene: TRBJ1-1; CDR3nt: TGTGCCAGCTCAAGCGGACAGGGAGGGAACACTGAAGCTTTCTTT; CDR3aa: CASSSGQGGNTEAFF
v_gene: TRBV7-9; len: 15; d_gene: TRBD1; abundance: .; j_gene: TRBJ1-5; CDR3nt: TGTGCCAGCAGCGCCCCGGGACAGGTGAATCAGCCCCAGCATTTT; CDR3aa: CASSAPGQVNQPQHF
v_gene: TRBV5-4; len: 15; d_gene: .; abundance: .; j_gene: TRBJ1-3; CDR3nt: TGTGCCAGCAGTCTGACAGGACCCTCTGGAAACACCATATATTTT; CDR3aa: CASSLTGPSGNTIYF
v_gene: TRBV5-1; len: 15; d_gene: .; abundance: .; j_gene: TRBJ2-5; CDR3nt: TGCGCCAGCAGCTTGGGGCCCACCTCCCCAGAGACCCAGTACTTC; CDR3aa: CASSLGPTSPETQYF
v_gene: TRBV19; len: 14; d_gene: .; abundance: .; j_gene: TRBJ2-7; CDR3nt: TGTGCCAGTAGTATAAGGGCCTCGGGGAACGAGCAGTACTTC; CDR3aa: CASSIRASGNEQYF
v_gene: TRBV11-2; len: 15; d_gene: TRBD2; abundance: once; j_gene: TRBJ2-5; CDR3nt: TGTGCCAGCAGCTTACAGCTAGCGGGAGAAGAGACCCAGTACTTC; CDR3aa: CASSLQLAGEETQYF
v_gene: TRBV3-1/TRBV3-2; len: 15; d_gene: .; abundance: .; j_gene: TRBJ2-3; CDR3nt: TGTGCCAGCAGCCTAATGCGAGGGAGCACAGATACGCAGTATTTT; CDR3aa: CASSLMRGSTDTQYF
v_gene: TRBV5-4; len: 16; d_gene: TRBD2; abundance: .; j_gene: TRBJ2-5; CDR3nt: TGTGCCAGCAGCTTCCGGACTAGCGTGTACCAAGAGACCCAGTACTTC; CDR3aa: CASSFRTSVYQETQYF
v_gene: TRBV19; len: 18; d_gene: TRBD2; abundance: .; j_gene: TRBJ2-3; CDR3nt: TGTGCCAGTGGAATTTTATGGGAGCGGGAGGATAGCACAGATACGCAGTATTTT; CDR3aa: CASGILWEREDSTDTQYF
v_gene: TRBV3-1/TRBV3-2; len: 14; d_gene: .; abundance: .; j_gene: TRBJ2-7; CDR3nt: TGTGCCAGCAGCCAAGACGGGGGTACCTACGAGCAGTACTTC; CDR3aa: CASSQDGGTYEQYF
v_gene: TRBV13; len: 13; d_gene: TRBD1; abundance: .; j_gene: TRBJ1-2; CDR3nt: TGTGCCAGCAGCGAACAGGGGTCCTATGGCTACACCTTC; CDR3aa: CASSEQGSYGYTF
v_gene: TRBV24-1; len: 17; d_gene: TRBD1; abundance: .; j_gene: TRBJ2-1; CDR3nt: TGTGCCACCAGTGATTTGCAGCCGACAGGGGACAACAATGAGCAGTTCTTC; CDR3aa: CATSDLQPTGDNNEQFF
v_gene: TRBV7-9; len: 15; d_gene: .; abundance: .; j_gene: TRBJ2-7; CDR3nt: TGTGCCAGCAGCTTAGGGGGCCAGACAACTTACGAGCAGTACTTC; CDR3aa: CASSLGGQTTYEQYF
v_gene: TRBV11-2; len: 17; d_gene: TRBD1; abundance: .; j_gene: TRBJ2-5; CDR3nt: TGTGCCAGCAGCTCGGGACAGGGAAGTAAGGGGTCAGAGACCCAGTACTTC; CDR3aa: CASSSGQGSKGSETQYF
v_gene: TRBV21-1; len: 17; d_gene: .; abundance: .; j_gene: TRBJ2-7; CDR3nt: TGTGCCAGCAGGTTCCACCAACAGGGCGCGCCCACCTACGAGCAGTACTTC; CDR3aa: CASRFHQQGAPTYEQYF
v_gene: TRBV19; len: 15; d_gene: .; abundance: .; j_gene: TRBJ2-5; CDR3nt: TGTGCCAGTAGTATCTTACAGGGCCCCGGGGAGACCCAGTACTTC; CDR3aa: CASSILQGPGETQYF
v_gene: TRBV4-1; len: 16; d_gene: .; abundance: .; j_gene: TRBJ2-4; CDR3nt: TGCGCCAGCAGCCTTCCCCTTCCGGGGACTTCGGACATTCAGTACTTC; CDR3aa: CASSLPLPGTSDIQYF
v_gene: TRBV18; len: 13; d_gene: .; abundance: .; j_gene: TRBJ2-7; CDR3nt: TGTGCCAGCTCACCCCCGAGCTCCTACGAGCAGTACTTC; CDR3aa: CASSPPSSYEQYF
v_gene: TRBV28; len: 15; d_gene: .; abundance: .; j_gene: TRBJ2-2; CDR3nt: TGTGCCAGCAGTTCAAGACTCTCGAACACCGGGGAGCTGTTTTTT; CDR3aa: CASSSRLSNTGELFF
v_gene: TRBV6-5; len: 15; d_gene: TRBD1; abundance: .; j_gene: TRBJ1-5; CDR3nt: TGTGCCAGCAGACACAGGGGGAATAGCAATCAGCCCCAGCATTTT; CDR3aa: CASRHRGNSNQPQHF
v_gene: TRBV3-1/TRBV3-2; len: 14; d_gene: .; abundance: once; j_gene: TRBJ1-4; CDR3nt: TGTGCCAGCAGCCAAGGTACAACTAATGAAAAACTGTTTTTT; CDR3aa: CASSQGTTNEKLFF
v_gene: TRBV7-8; len: 14; d_gene: TRBD1; abundance: .; j_gene: TRBJ2-2; CDR3nt: TGTGCCAGCAGCTTCGGACAGGGGGCCGGGGAGCTGTTTTTT; CDR3aa: CASSFGQGAGELFF
v_gene: TRBV4-2; len: 17; d_gene: TRBD2; abundance: .; j_gene: TRBJ2-1; CDR3nt: TGTGCCAGCAGCCAATTAACAGCGGGGGGCTCCTACAATGAGCAGTTCTTC; CDR3aa: CASSQLTAGGSYNEQFF
v_gene: TRBV29-1; len: 15; d_gene: .; abundance: .; j_gene: TRBJ2-7; CDR3nt: TGCAGCGTTGAGGCGGCAGGGGCTATGTGGGGCGAGCAGTACTTC; CDR3aa: CSVEAAGAMWGEQYF
v_gene: TRBV29-1; len: 9; d_gene: .; abundance: .; j_gene: TRBJ1-1; CDR3nt: TGCAGCAAGCGGACTGAAGCTTTCTTT; CDR3aa: CSKRTEAFF
v_gene: TRBV4-1; len: 15; d_gene: .; abundance: .; j_gene: TRBJ2-1; CDR3nt: TGCGCCAGCAGCCAAGATCCTGGTGGTAGCGATGAGCAGTTCTTC; CDR3aa: CASSQDPGGSDEQFF
v_gene: TRBV6-4; len: 14; d_gene: .; abundance: .; j_gene: TRBJ1-5; CDR3nt: TGTGCCAGCAGTGAAAAGGGGTACGGTCAGCCCCAGCATTTT; CDR3aa: CASSEKGYGQPQHF
v_gene: TRBV3-1/TRBV3-2; len: 16; d_gene: TRBD2; abundance: .; j_gene: TRBJ2-5; CDR3nt: TGTGCCAGCAGCCAGGGACTAGCGGAGACCCAAGAGACCCAGTACTTC; CDR3aa: CASSQGLAETQETQYF
v_gene: TRBV3-1/TRBV3-2; len: 14; d_gene: TRBD1; abundance: .; j_gene: TRBJ1-1; CDR3nt: TGTGCCAGCAGCACAGGACAGGGGATCACTGAAGCTTTCTTT; CDR3aa: CASSTGQGITEAFF
v_gene: TRBV4-1; len: 15; d_gene: TRBD1; abundance: .; j_gene: TRBJ2-5; CDR3nt: TGCGCCAGCAGCCAAGCCACAGGGGCTGGGGAGACCCAGTACTTC; CDR3aa: CASSQATGAGETQYF
v_gene: TRBV30; len: 14; d_gene: TRBD1; abundance: .; j_gene: TRBJ2-3; CDR3nt: TGTGCCTGCCGCACCGGGACAGGGGGGGATACGCAGTATTTT; CDR3aa: CACRTGTGGDTQYF
v_gene: TRBV28; len: 13; d_gene: .; abundance: .; j_gene: TRBJ2-7; CDR3nt: TGTGCCAGCAGGTCAGGGGTTATCGACGAGCAGTACTTC; CDR3aa: CASRSGVIDEQYF
v_gene: TRBV7-3; len: 14; d_gene: .; abundance: .; j_gene: TRBJ2-1; CDR3nt: TGTGCCAGCAGCTTAGGTCGCAGCTACAATGAGCAGTTCTTC; CDR3aa: CASSLGRSYNEQFF
v_gene: TRBV6-4; len: 13; d_gene: .; abundance: .; j_gene: TRBJ1-6; CDR3nt: TGTGCCAGTATGCGGGGGGCAAATTCACCCCTCCACTTT; CDR3aa: CASMRGANSPLHF
v_gene: TRBV5-1; len: 17; d_gene: TRBD2; abundance: .; j_gene: TRBJ2-3; CDR3nt: TGCGCCAGCACCCAGACTAGCGGGGGCCTCAGCACAGATACGCAGTATTTT; CDR3aa: CASTQTSGGLSTDTQYF
v_gene: TRBV13; len: 14; d_gene: .; abundance: once; j_gene: TRBJ2-7; CDR3nt: TGTGCCAGCAGCTTAAGCGGCATACCAGGCGAGCAGTACTTC; CDR3aa: CASSLSGIPGEQYF
v_gene: TRBV11-2; len: 14; d_gene: .; abundance: .; j_gene: TRBJ1-3; CDR3nt: TGTGCCAGCAGCTATAGGTGGACGGGAGACACCATATATTTT; CDR3aa: CASSYRWTGDTIYF
v_gene: TRBV12-3/TRBV12-4; len: 12; d_gene: .; abundance: .; j_gene: TRBJ1-4; CDR3nt: TGTGCCAGCAGTTTAACCGGGGAAAAACTGTTTTTT; CDR3aa: CASSLTGEKLFF
v_gene: TRBV7-9; len: 15; d_gene: TRBD1; abundance: .; j_gene: TRBJ1-3; CDR3nt: TGTGCCAGCAGCTTAGTGGGACAGGGAGGAAACACCATATATTTT; CDR3aa: CASSLVGQGGNTIYF
v_gene: TRBV7-8; len: 15; d_gene: TRBD1; abundance: .; j_gene: TRBJ1-1; CDR3nt: TGTGCCAGCAGCTTAGCCGGCTCAGGGGGGAGTAAAGCTTTCTTT; CDR3aa: CASSLAGSGGSKAFF
v_gene: TRBV18; len: 13; d_gene: TRBD1; abundance: .; j_gene: TRBJ1-5; CDR3nt: TGTGCCAGCTCACAAGGGGGCAGTCAGCCCCAGCATTTT; CDR3aa: CASSQGGSQPQHF
v_gene: TRBV5-5; len: 14; d_gene: .; abundance: few; j_gene: TRBJ2-7; CDR3nt: TGTGCCAGCAGCTTGGTCAGGGGCCCCTACGAGCAGTACTTC; CDR3aa: CASSLVRGPYEQYF
v_gene: TRBV20-1; len: 15; d_gene: TRBD1; abundance: .; j_gene: TRBJ1-5; CDR3nt: TGCAGTGCTAGTACCCCTTCAGGGGGTAATCAGCCCCAGCATTTT; CDR3aa: CSASTPSGGNQPQHF
v_gene: TRBV30; len: 15; d_gene: TRBD1; abundance: once; j_gene: TRBJ2-7; CDR3nt: TGTGCCTGGAGTGGACAGGGAAGGGTTCCCTACGAGCAGTACTTC; CDR3aa: CAWSGQGRVPYEQYF
v_gene: TRBV6-7; len: 11; d_gene: .; abundance: .; j_gene: TRBJ2-1; CDR3nt: TGTGCCAGCAGTCTCCAGGGGCGGAAGTTCTTC; CDR3aa: CASSLQGRKFF
v_gene: TRBV3-1/TRBV3-2; len: 19; d_gene: TRBD1; abundance: few; j_gene: TRBJ1-1; CDR3nt: TGTGCCAGCAGCCAAGATGGGAGGTTTACAGGGGGAGAAGGCACTGAAGCTTTCTTT; CDR3aa: CASSQDGRFTGGEGTEAFF
v_gene: TRBV3-1/TRBV3-2; len: 16; d_gene: .; abundance: .; j_gene: TRBJ2-1; CDR3nt: TGTGCCAGCAGCCCCCTAGCTGGGGGAGGCGAGGATGAGCAGTTCTTC; CDR3aa: CASSPLAGGGEDEQFF
v_gene: TRBV7-3; len: 16; d_gene: TRBD2; abundance: .; j_gene: TRBJ2-1; CDR3nt: TGTGCCAGCAGCGCGGGAGCGGGGACTGTAATCAATGAGCAGTTCTTC; CDR3aa: CASSAGAGTVINEQFF
v_gene: TRBV19; len: 14; d_gene: .; abundance: .; j_gene: TRBJ2-5; CDR3nt: TGTGCCAGTAGTATGTCAGTTGACCAAGAGACCCAGTACTTC; CDR3aa: CASSMSVDQETQYF